This T cell receptor (beta chain) stems from a study of PD-L1 blockade in urothelial cancer. About the study: Median T cell yield per blood sample was 141,255 cells.

Spike-ins of synthetic TCR analog templates went into each PCR. The protocol was immunoSEQ multiplex PCR, while the TCRdb copy is restricted to in-frame clones and leaves out a portion. The profile shows about 120,000 clones, around 88% of them singletons. The CDR3 is 13 amino acids. In germline, CDR1 is MDHEN, CDR2 SYDVKM. V was pared by 6 bases and J by 7 bases, with 6 bases of the junction left unmatched. Documented time point: peripheral blood 6 weeks after treatment start. The clonotype originates from a man between 60 and 75 years old with urothelial cancer. Sequencing used PBMCs, obtained around atezolizumab (anti-PD-L1) treatment. The chain joins TRBV28 to TRBJ1-5; 7 positions agree with TRBD1. The CDR3 DNA reads TGTGCCAGCAGCACCACAGGGGACCAGCCCCAGCATTTT. Protein product: CASSTTGDQPQHF. The full variable domain, its missing parts supplied by reference TRBV28 and TRBJ1-5, is DVKVTQSSRYLVKRTGEKVFLECVQDMDHENMFWYRQDPGLGLRLIYFSYDVKMKEKGDIPEGYSVSREKKERFSLILESASTNQTSMYLCASSTTGDQPQHFGDGTRLSIL.